A single sample is the source of the 20 T cell receptor beta chains below, sequenced in a study of blood T cell repertoires in COVID-19. Libraries were prepared by immunoSEQ multiplex PCR; TCRdb keeps only in-frame clonotypes and omits some of them. The data contain 150,000 to 200,000 clones, 80% to 85% of them singletons. Sequencing used PBMCs or T cells enriched from blood (not recorded which). These TCRs come from a man aged 70 or older who had been exposed to COVID-19.

The rearrangement joins TRBV7-9 to TRBJ1-1, with 7 bases matching TRBD1. The CDR3 is made up of 14 amino acids. The V gene end was trimmed by 5 bases and the J gene end by 1 base; junction bases not matched to a gene: 4. Germline V gives CDR1 SEHNR, CDR2 FQNEAQ (reference sequence). CDR3 protein: CASSPRTGNTEAFF. The CDR3 coding sequence is TGTGCCAGCAGCCCCAGGACAGGGAACACTGAAGCTTTCTTT.

The chain couples TRBV4-2 to TRBJ2-7; 10 bases fit TRBD1. Germline assignment: CDR1 LGHNA and CDR2 YNFKEQ. CDR3 length equals 16 residues. V was clipped by 0 bases and J by 6 bases; unmatched bases: 8. DNA of the CDR3: TGTGCCAGCAGCCAAGACTTGGGACAGGGGCTTCTCGAGCAGTACTTC. This sequence encodes CASSQDLGQGLLEQYF.

V is TRBV3-1 (or the pseudogene TRBV3-2) and J is TRBJ1-2, with D hard to call. This CDR3 has 13 residues. CDR1 and CDR2 from the germline V gene are LGHDT and YNNKEL (reference sequence). The V gene lost 4 bases and the J gene lost 6 bases, with 12 bases spanning the gap. CDR3 nucleotides: TGTGCCAGCAGCCTAAGCGGACCGAATGGCTACACCTTC. This translates into CASSLSGPNGYTF.

The chain joins TRBV5-4 to TRBJ2-5, with 7 nucleotides matching TRBD2. The V gene's germline CDR1 is SGHNT and CDR2 YYREEE (reference sequence). After removal of 0 bases from V and 2 bases from J, the junction contained 1 base not matched to a gene. CDR3 length: 14 amino acids. CDR3 in amino acids: CASSLAAGQETQYF. In DNA form, the CDR3 reads TGTGCCAGCAGCTTGGCAGCGGGGCAAGAGACCCAGTACTTC. The complete variable domain, with remaining parts taken from reference TRBV5-4 and TRBJ2-5, reads ETGVTQSPTHLIKTRGQQVTLRCSSQSGHNTVSWYQQALGQGPQFIFQYYREEENGRGNFPPRFSGLQFPNYSSELNVNALELDDSALYLCASSLAAGQETQYFGPGTRLLVL.

In nucleotides, the CDR3 is TGCGCCAGCAGCTTACAGGGGGCGGGGGACACTGAAGCTTTCTTT. It codes for CASSLQGAGDTEAFF. The J gene is TRBJ1-1, the V gene TRBV5-1; 9 nucleotides line up with TRBD1. V was pared by 2 bases and J by 3 bases, with 5 bases of the junction left unmatched. The CDR3 has 15 residues. Germline-derived CDR1 and CDR2 are SGHRS and YFSETQ.

The chain has TRBV21-1 and TRBJ1-2; the table's D call TRBD1 went unverified against the DNA. TRBV21-1 counts as a pseudogene. The CDR3 loop spans 16 amino acids. The CDR3 region has the DNA TGTGCCAGCAAGCCATACCAGATCCGGACAGGGAATGGCTACACCTTC. Its protein product is CASKPYQIRTGNGYTF.

The CDR3: CASRGDRHYGYTF. The CDR3 bases are TGTGCCAGCAGGGGGGACAGGCACTATGGCTACACCTTC. The J gene is TRBJ1-2, the V gene TRBV7-9, with TRBD1 matching over 8 bases. Germline V lookup: CDR1 SEHNR, CDR2 FQNEAQ (reference sequence). CDR3 length: 13 residues. V lost 6 bases to trimming and J lost 3 bases; unmatched junction nucleotides: 3.

This rearrangement joins TRBV19 to TRBJ2-7, with D unresolved. In germline, CDR1 is LNHDA, CDR2 SQIVND (reference sequence). Between the trimmed V and J ends, which lost 8 bases and 3 bases, there was a span of 14 bases. The CDR3 is made up of 13 amino acids. CDR3 residues: CASGPGFLYEQYF. CDR3 sequence (DNA): TGTGCCAGTGGCCCAGGCTTCCTCTACGAGCAGTACTTC.

The J gene is TRBJ1-4, the V gene TRBV6-5; TRBD1 matches at 7 bases. The CDR3 extends over 15 amino acids. With V trimmed by 6 bases and J by 3 bases, 7 bases remained unmatched. Per germline, CDR1 MNHEY and CDR2 SVGAGI. The CDR3 sequence is CASRNEGAANEKLFF. CDR3 nucleotides: TGTGCCAGCAGGAATGAGGGGGCGGCTAATGAAAAACTGTTTTTT.

V gene TRBV27 combines with J gene TRBJ1-6; maybe TRBD1 (6 bases). Trimming took 2 bases from V and 6 from J, leaving 11 bases between them. Germline lookup yields CDR1 MNHEY and CDR2 SMNVEV (reference sequence). The CDR3 spans 15 residues. The CDR3 spells CASSLKGVINSPLHF. DNA of the CDR3: TGTGCCAGCAGTTTAAAGGGGGTGATTAATTCACCCCTCCACTTT.

The chain combines TRBV7-2 with TRBJ1-5; D perhaps matches TRBD1 (5 bases). The CDR3 is 16 amino acids. Deletions cut 5 bases from V and 3 bases from J, with 17 bases between. Germline V lookup: CDR1 SGHTA, CDR2 FQGNSA. CDR3 nucleotides: TGTGCCAGCAGCCAGGGTTTGGACCGAAACAATCAGCCCCAGCATTTT. Protein product: CASSQGLDRNNQPQHF. Based on the CDR3 plus reference TRBV7-2 and TRBJ1-5, the full variable domain is GAGVSQSPSNKVTEKGKDVELRCDPISGHTALYWYRQSLGQGLEFLIYFQGNSAPDKSGLPSDRFSAERTGGSVSTLTIQRTQQEDSAVYLCASSQGLDRNNQPQHFGDGTRLSIL.

This rearrangement joins TRBV7-9 to TRBJ2-4; D perhaps matches TRBD2 (5 bases). Per the germline V gene, CDR1 is SEHNR and CDR2 is FQNEAQ (reference sequence). This CDR3 spans 16 amino acids. V shed 5 bases and J shed 3 bases, with 17 bases lying between them. CDR3 nucleotide sequence: TGTGCCAGCAGCCTCCGGGCAGGAGGAGACAAAAACATTCAGTACTTC. This sequence encodes CASSLRAGGDKNIQYF.

This rearrangement joins TRBV5-6 to TRBJ1-3; the D is unclear. Between the trimmed V and J ends, which lost 1 base and 0 bases, there was a span of 11 bases. Germline-derived CDR1 and CDR2 are SGHDT and YYEEEE. The CDR3 runs to 16 residues. CDR3 loop: CASSLLKLFSGNTIYF. The CDR3 DNA follows: TGTGCCAGCAGCTTGCTTAAGCTCTTCTCTGGAAACACCATATATTTT.

The rearrangement uses TRBV28 and TRBJ2-1, with 7 nucleotides matching TRBD2. Per germline, CDR1 MDHEN and CDR2 SYDVKM. The CDR3 sequence is 14 residues long. J was trimmed by 3 bases and V by 5 bases; bases with no gene match: 4. The CDR3 loop is CASSLRDYYNEQFF. The DNA of the CDR3 is TGTGCCAGCAGTCTGCGGGACTACTACAATGAGCAGTTCTTC.

A few counts support this clone. This chain uses TRBV19 with TRBJ1-1; no clear D gene. Germline values: CDR1 LNHDA, CDR2 SQIVND (reference sequence). The germline V and J ends were trimmed by 3 bases and 5 bases, with 13 bases remaining between them. The CDR3 extends over 14 amino acids. The CDR3 loop is CASSMREQGTEAFF. The DNA of the CDR3 is TGTGCCAGTAGTATGCGGGAACAAGGGACTGAAGCTTTCTTT.

The chain has TRBV19 and TRBJ1-5; D may be TRBD1 (6 bases). The CDR3 is 14 residues long. Between the trimmed V and J ends, which lost 4 bases and 3 bases, there was a span of 10 bases. CDR1 is LNHDA, CDR2 SQIVND, per germline (reference sequence). The DNA for the CDR3 is TGTGCCAGTAGTAGGACAGCCCCCAATCAGCCCCAGCATTTT. This sequence encodes CASSRTAPNQPQHF.

This clone has more than one count but fewer than ten. The chain carries TRBV29-1 and TRBJ1-1, with D uncertain. Germline V gives CDR1 SQVTM, CDR2 ANQGSEA. Trimming took 6 bases from V and 0 from J, leaving 11 bases between them. There are 13 residues in the CDR3. This CDR3 reads CSVEYLLNTEAFF. The CDR3 DNA follows: TGCAGCGTGGAATACCTACTGAACACTGAAGCTTTCTTT.

This chain joins TRBV19 and TRBJ1-1; no clear D gene. Per germline, CDR1 LNHDA and CDR2 SQIVND (reference sequence). Trimming took 3 bases from V and 1 from J, leaving 9 bases between them. The CDR3 contains 14 residues. The DNA of the CDR3 is TGTGCCAGTAGTATCGGTTTCGGGAACACTGAAGCTTTCTTT. It encodes CASSIGFGNTEAFF.

This chain links TRBV5-5 with TRBJ1-2; 10 nucleotides align to TRBD1. The length of the CDR3 is 16 residues. V was pared by 5 bases and J by 3 bases, with 10 bases of the junction left unmatched. CDR1 and CDR2 (germline): SGHKS, YYEKEE (reference sequence). The CDR3 sequence: CASSQRTGTGDYGYTF. As DNA, the CDR3 is TGTGCCAGCAGTCAACGCACCGGGACAGGGGACTATGGCTACACCTTC.

The chain employs TRBV9 and TRBJ2-3; 12 bases are a match to TRBD2. The germline V gene has CDR1 SGDLS and CDR2 YYNGEE. Unmatched junction bases numbered 4, after V lost 4 bases and J lost 1 base. This CDR3 has 16 residues. CDR3 nucleotide sequence: TGTGCCAGCAGCCTAGCGGGGGGGCCTGGCACAGATACGCAGTATTTT. It encodes CASSLAGGPGTDTQYF.